This is a list of T cell receptor beta chains from one sample in a study of cytomegalovirus exposure and HLA in healthy donors. Using immunoSEQ multiplex PCR, the repertoire was profiled, and TCRdb retains in-frame clones only, with some absent. The sample has about 81,000 clones, 75% to 85% seen once. The specimen sequenced was PBMCs. The receptors come from a man aged 45-65 years in good health and CMV-seropositive. Both conserved end residues are part of each CDR3. The D gene is left open where the match is weak. Size values are once, few and many counts, or a class for expanded clones, and some rows have none.

v_gene: TRBV10-3
d_gene: NA
j_gene: TRBJ2-1
abundance: NA
CDR3aa: CAISESEGEQFF
CDR3nt: TGTGCCATCAGTGAGTCGGAGGGTGAGCAGTTCTTC

v_gene: TRBV6-5
d_gene: NA
j_gene: TRBJ1-5
abundance: NA
CDR3aa: CASSKRQVGPQHF
CDR3nt: TGTGCCAGCAGTAAACGACAGGTTGGTCCCCAGCATTTT

v_gene: TRBV7-9
d_gene: NA
j_gene: TRBJ2-7
abundance: NA
CDR3aa: CASSLLYEQYF
CDR3nt: TGTGCCAGCAGCTTACTCTACGAGCAGTACTTC

v_gene: TRBV5-6
d_gene: TRBD1
j_gene: TRBJ1-6
abundance: NA
CDR3aa: CASSLGQGAGHSPLHF
CDR3nt: TGTGCCAGCAGCTTGGGACAGGGGGCTGGTCATTCACCCCTCCACTTT

v_gene: TRBV6-5
d_gene: NA
j_gene: TRBJ2-1
abundance: once
CDR3aa: CASIPVNEGSNEQFF
CDR3nt: TGTGCCAGCATCCCGGTTAACGAGGGAAGCAATGAGCAGTTCTTC

v_gene: TRBV5-1
d_gene: TRBD2
j_gene: TRBJ2-1
abundance: NA
CDR3aa: CASSGGKRGFYNEQFF
CDR3nt: TGCGCCAGCAGCGGCGGGAAGCGGGGCTTTTACAATGAGCAGTTCTTC

v_gene: TRBV5-4
d_gene: TRBD1
j_gene: TRBJ1-1
abundance: NA
CDR3aa: CASSLETGLRTEAFF
CDR3nt: TGTGCCAGCAGCTTAGAGACAGGGCTACGGACTGAAGCTTTCTTT

v_gene: TRBV5-6
d_gene: TRBD2
j_gene: TRBJ2-3
abundance: NA
CDR3aa: CASSQLAGKSTDTQYF
CDR3nt: TGTGCCAGCAGCCAACTAGCGGGAAAGAGCACAGATACGCAGTATTTT

v_gene: TRBV5-1
d_gene: TRBD2
j_gene: TRBJ2-7
abundance: NA
CDR3aa: CASSPLAGLAGAEQYF
CDR3nt: TGCGCCAGCAGCCCCCTGGCCGGACTAGCGGGAGCCGAGCAGTACTTC

v_gene: TRBV9
d_gene: NA
j_gene: TRBJ1-2
abundance: few
CDR3aa: CASSVGTTGDYGYTF
CDR3nt: TGTGCCAGCAGCGTAGGTACCACAGGAGACTATGGCTACACCTTC